This is a list of T cell receptor beta chains from one sample in a study of control samples from healthy donors and cancer patients. Sequenced by immunoSEQ multiplex PCR; TCRdb stores in-frame clones only, minus some. Of 120,000 or so clones detected, approximately 87% appear once; the ten largest clones hold about 12%. Sequences were obtained from blood. Receptors originate from a man younger than 45 in good health. CDR3s include the opening cysteine and the closing phenylalanine or tryptophan. The D gene is left open where the match is weak. Clone size is not always given. Where it is, it says once, few, many or a class for expanded clones.

d_gene,j_gene,v_gene,abundance,CDR3nt,CDR3aa
TRBD2,TRBJ2-3,TRBV3-1/TRBV3-2,-,TGTGCCAGCAGCTTTACTAGCGTATCAGATACGCAGTATTTT,CASSFTSVSDTQYF
TRBD1,TRBJ1-2,TRBV6-5,-,TGTGCCAGCAGCGGCTCCCGACAGGGGGTCGGAGGCTACACCTTC,CASSGSRQGVGGYTF
-,TRBJ1-1,TRBV6-5,-,TGTGCCAGCAGTCGACTCGGGGGCGACACTGAAGCTTTCTTT,CASSRLGGDTEAFF
-,TRBJ1-5,TRBV11-3,once,TGTGCCAGCAGCTTAAGCTCTAATAGCAATCAGCCCCAGCATTTT,CASSLSSNSNQPQHF
TRBD1,TRBJ1-2,TRBV4-1,-,TGCCCCACCAGCCACGGGCGGGGGGGACAGGGTGAAGGCTACACCTTC,CPTSHGRGGQGEGYTF
-,TRBJ2-7,TRBV3-1/TRBV3-2,-,TGTGCCAGCTCGCCGTGGGGCGGAAGAACTTCCTACGAGCAGTACTTC,CASSPWGGRTSYEQYF
-,TRBJ1-1,TRBV10-3,-,TGTGCCACCACCGGGAGCTTGACTGAAGCTTTCTTT,CATTGSLTEAFF
TRBD2,TRBJ2-6,TRBV29-1,-,TGCAGCGTTTCGGGAGGCACTGGGGCCAACGTCCTGACTTTC,CSVSGGTGANVLTF
-,TRBJ1-1,TRBV6-5,-,TGTGCCACGCACCTTGGGCCGTGGGCCGAAGCTTTCTTT,CATHLGPWAEAFF
TRBD1,TRBJ2-5,TRBV18,once,TGTGCCAGCTCACCAGGGACAGCTCAAGAGACCCAGTACTTC,CASSPGTAQETQYF
-,TRBJ1-3,TRBV6-5,-,TGTGCCAGCAGTATGGGGAGAGGAAACACCATATATTTT,CASSMGRGNTIYF
TRBD1,TRBJ1-6,TRBV5-1,-,TGCGCCAGCAGCGCCGGACAGGGACATTCACCCCTCCACTTT,CASSAGQGHSPLHF
TRBD1,TRBJ1-5,TRBV19,once,TGTGCCAGTAAGACCGGGACAGGGGACTACACGCCCCAGCATTTT,CASKTGTGDYTPQHF
-,TRBJ2-1,TRBV28,-,TGTGCCAGCAGTTTACTACAGGACAATGAGCAGTTCTTC,CASSLLQDNEQFF
TRBD1,TRBJ1-4,TRBV4-1,-,TGCGCCAGCAGCTTCCCGGGACAGGGAAGTAGTGAAAAACTGTTTTTT,CASSFPGQGSSEKLFF
-,TRBJ2-1,TRBV9,-,TGTGCCAGCAGCGTAGCCGGTGCAGGGCTCAATGAGCAGTTCTTC,CASSVAGAGLNEQFF
-,TRBJ1-1,TRBV27,-,TGTGCCAGCAGTCCCTGGCAGGGAGGATATGGAGACACTGAAGCTTTCTTT,CASSPWQGGYGDTEAFF